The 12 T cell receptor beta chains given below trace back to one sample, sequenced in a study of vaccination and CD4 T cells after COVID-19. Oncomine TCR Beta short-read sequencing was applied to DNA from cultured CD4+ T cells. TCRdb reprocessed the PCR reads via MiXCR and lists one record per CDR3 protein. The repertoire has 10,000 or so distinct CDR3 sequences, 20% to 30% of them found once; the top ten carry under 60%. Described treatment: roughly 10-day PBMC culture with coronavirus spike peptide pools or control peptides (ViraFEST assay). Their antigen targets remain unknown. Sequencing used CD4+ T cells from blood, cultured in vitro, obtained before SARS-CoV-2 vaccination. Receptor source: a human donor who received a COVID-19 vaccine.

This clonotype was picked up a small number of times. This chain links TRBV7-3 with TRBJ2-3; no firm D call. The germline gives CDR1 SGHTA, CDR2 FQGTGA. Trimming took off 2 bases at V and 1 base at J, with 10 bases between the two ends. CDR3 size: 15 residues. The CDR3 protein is CASSLDGSRTDTQYF. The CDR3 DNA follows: TGTGCCAGCAGCTTAGACGGGTCCCGCACAGATACGCAGTATTTT.

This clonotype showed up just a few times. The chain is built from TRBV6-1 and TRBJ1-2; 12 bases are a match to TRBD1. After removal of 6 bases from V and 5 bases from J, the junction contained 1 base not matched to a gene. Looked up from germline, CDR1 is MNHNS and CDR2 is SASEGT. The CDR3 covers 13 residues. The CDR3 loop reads CASRGQGAYGYTF. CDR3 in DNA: TGTGCCAGCAGGGGACAGGGGGCGTATGGCTACACCTTC.

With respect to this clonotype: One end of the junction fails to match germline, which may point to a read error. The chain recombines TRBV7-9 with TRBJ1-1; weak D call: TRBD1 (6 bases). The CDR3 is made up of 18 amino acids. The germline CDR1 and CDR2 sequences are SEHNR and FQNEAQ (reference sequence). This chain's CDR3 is CASGLARLSDRVNTEAFF. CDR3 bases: TGTGCCAGCGGCTTAGCCCGTCTGTCGGACAGAGTCAACACTGAAGCTTTCTTT.

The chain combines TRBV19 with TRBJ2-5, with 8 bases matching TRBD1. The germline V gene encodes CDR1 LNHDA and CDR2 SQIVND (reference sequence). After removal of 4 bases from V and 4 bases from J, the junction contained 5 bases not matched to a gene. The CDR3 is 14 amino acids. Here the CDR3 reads CASSSRQGPETQYF. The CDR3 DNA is TGTGCCAGTAGTAGCCGACAGGGGCCAGAGACCCAGTACTTC.

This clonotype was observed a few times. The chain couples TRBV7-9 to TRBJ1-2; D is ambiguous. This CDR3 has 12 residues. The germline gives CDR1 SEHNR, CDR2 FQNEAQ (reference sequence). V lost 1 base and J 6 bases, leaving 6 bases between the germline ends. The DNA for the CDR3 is TGTGCCAGCAGCTTAGAAGACCATGGCTACACCTTC. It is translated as CASSLEDHGYTF.

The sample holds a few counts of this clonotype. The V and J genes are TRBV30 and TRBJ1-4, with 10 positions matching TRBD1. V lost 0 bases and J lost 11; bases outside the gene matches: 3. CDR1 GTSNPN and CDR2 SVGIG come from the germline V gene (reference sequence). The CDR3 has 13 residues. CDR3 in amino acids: CAWSVDRGKKLFF. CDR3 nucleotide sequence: TGTGCCTGGAGTGTGGACAGGGGGAAGAAACTGTTTTTT.

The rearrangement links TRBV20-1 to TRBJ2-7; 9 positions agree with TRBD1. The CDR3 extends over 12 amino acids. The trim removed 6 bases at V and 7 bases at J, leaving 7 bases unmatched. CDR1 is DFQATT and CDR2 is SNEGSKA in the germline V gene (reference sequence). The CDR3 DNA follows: TGCAGTGCCCAACAGGGGGCGGGGGAGCAGTACTTC. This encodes CSAQQGAGEQYF.

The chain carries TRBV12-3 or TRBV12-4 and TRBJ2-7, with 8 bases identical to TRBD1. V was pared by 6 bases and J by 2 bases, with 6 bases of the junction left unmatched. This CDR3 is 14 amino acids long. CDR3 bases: TGTGCCAGCAGCCCCGGGACAGGCCCCTACGAGCAGTACTTC. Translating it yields CASSPGTGPYEQYF.

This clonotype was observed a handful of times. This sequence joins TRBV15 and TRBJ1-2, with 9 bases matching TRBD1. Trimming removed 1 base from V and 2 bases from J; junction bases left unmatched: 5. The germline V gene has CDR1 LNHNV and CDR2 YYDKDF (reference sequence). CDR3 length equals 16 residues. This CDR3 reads CATSRAPGQGNYGYTF. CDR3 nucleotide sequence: TGTGCCACCAGCAGAGCTCCGGGACAGGGAAACTATGGCTACACCTTC.

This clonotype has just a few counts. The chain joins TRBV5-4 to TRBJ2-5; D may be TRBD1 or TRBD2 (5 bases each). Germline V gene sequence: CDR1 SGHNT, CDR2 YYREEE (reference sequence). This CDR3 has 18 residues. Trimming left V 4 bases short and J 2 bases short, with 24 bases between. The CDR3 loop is CASSPGLSQGRRQETQYF. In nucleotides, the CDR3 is TGTGCCAGCAGCCCGGGGTTATCGCAGGGACGAAGGCAAGAGACCCAGTACTTC.

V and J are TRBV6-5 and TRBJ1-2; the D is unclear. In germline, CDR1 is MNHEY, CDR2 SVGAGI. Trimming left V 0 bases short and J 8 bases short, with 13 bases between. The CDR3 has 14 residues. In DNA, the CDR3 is TGTGCCAGCAGTTACTCCTTTTGGGGTTACGGCTACACCTTC. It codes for CASSYSFWGYGYTF.

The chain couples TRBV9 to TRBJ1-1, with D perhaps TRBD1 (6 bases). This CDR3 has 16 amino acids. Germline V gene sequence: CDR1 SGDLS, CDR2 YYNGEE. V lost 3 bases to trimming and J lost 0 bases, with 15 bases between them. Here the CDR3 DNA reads TGTGCCAGCAGCGCCGGGGGGGGCTCGGTGAACACTGAAGCTTTCTTT. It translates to CASSAGGGSVNTEAFF.